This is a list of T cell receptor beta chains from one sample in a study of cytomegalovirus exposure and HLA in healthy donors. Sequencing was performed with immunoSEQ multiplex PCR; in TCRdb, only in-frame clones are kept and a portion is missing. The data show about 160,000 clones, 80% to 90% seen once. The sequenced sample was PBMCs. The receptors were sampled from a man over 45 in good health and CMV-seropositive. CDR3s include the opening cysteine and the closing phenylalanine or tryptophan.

cdr3_aa: CASSSSGTAYGYTF
j_call: TRBJ1-2
v_call: TRBV5-1

cdr3_aa: CASRLAGGAGRGYTF
j_call: TRBJ1-2
v_call: TRBV6-6

cdr3_aa: CASPDRLAGGPGTDTQYF
j_call: TRBJ2-3
v_call: TRBV2

cdr3_aa: CASSFGTVLAGGRSYEQYF
j_call: TRBJ2-7
v_call: TRBV5-1

cdr3_aa: CASSLVTGMNTEAFF
j_call: TRBJ1-1
v_call: TRBV5-5

cdr3_aa: CASSLVLGLDYEQYF
j_call: TRBJ2-7
v_call: TRBV7-2

cdr3_aa: CASDGRGEGNQPQHF
j_call: TRBJ1-5
v_call: TRBV19

cdr3_aa: CAISSGTGVGETQYF
j_call: TRBJ2-5
v_call: TRBV10-3

cdr3_aa: CASGTGNTGELFF
j_call: TRBJ2-2
v_call: TRBV10-3

cdr3_aa: CASSLTSGGQSSYEQYF
j_call: TRBJ2-7
v_call: TRBV7-9

cdr3_aa: CASSLTSGGGDTQYF
j_call: TRBJ2-3
v_call: TRBV7-9

cdr3_aa: CASSEWAGGRAEQFF
j_call: TRBJ2-1
v_call: TRBV6-1

cdr3_aa: CASSSRLAPNTGELFF
j_call: TRBJ2-2
v_call: TRBV5-1

cdr3_aa: CASSSGNSGNTIYF
j_call: TRBJ1-3
v_call: TRBV25-1

cdr3_aa: CSVGSLNQPQHF
j_call: TRBJ1-5
v_call: TRBV29-1

cdr3_aa: CASSQVATYEQYF
j_call: NA
v_call: TRBV4-2

cdr3_aa: CASSLEMGQYYEQYF
j_call: TRBJ2-7
v_call: TRBV5-4

cdr3_aa: CAVTQGFGNTIYF
j_call: TRBJ1-3
v_call: TRBV25-1

cdr3_aa: CASSVGNTPNEQYF
j_call: NA
v_call: TRBV9

cdr3_aa: CASSQAPDSNSYEQYF
j_call: TRBJ2-7
v_call: TRBV4-2

cdr3_aa: CARIGSGEQYF
j_call: TRBJ2-7
v_call: TRBV7-2

cdr3_aa: CASSYREKLFF
j_call: TRBJ1-4
v_call: TRBV6-6